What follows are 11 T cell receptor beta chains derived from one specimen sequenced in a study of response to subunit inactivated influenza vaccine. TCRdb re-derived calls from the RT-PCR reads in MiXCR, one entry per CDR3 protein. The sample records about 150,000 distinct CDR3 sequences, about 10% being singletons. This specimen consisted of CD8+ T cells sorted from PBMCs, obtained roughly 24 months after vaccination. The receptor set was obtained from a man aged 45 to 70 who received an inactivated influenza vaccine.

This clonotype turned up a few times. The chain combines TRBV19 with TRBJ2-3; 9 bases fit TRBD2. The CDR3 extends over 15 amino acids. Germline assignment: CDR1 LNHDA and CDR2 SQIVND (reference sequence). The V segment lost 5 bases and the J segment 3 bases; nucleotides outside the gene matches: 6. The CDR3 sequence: CASSPASGITDTQYF. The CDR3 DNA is TGTGCCAGTAGTCCGGCTAGCGGGATTACAGATACGCAGTATTTT.

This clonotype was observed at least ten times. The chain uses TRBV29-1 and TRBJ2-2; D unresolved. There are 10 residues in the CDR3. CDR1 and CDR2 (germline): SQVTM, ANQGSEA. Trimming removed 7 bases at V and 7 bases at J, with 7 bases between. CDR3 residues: CSAYYGELFF. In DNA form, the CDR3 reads TGCAGCGCCTACTACGGGGAGCTGTTTTTT.

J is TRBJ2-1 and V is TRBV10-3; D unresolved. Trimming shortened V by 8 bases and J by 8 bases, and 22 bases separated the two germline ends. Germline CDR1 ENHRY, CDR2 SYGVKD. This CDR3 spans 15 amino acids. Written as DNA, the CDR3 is TGTGCCATCCATTCGGACCGAGTAGTAGGAGATGAGCAGTTCTTC. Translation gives CAIHSDRVVGDEQFF.

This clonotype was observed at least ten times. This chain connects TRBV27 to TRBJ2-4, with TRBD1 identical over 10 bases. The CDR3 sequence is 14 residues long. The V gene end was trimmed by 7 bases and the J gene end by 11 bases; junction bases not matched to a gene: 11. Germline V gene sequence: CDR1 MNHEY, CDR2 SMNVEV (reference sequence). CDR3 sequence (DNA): TGTGCCAGCAAAGACCGGGACAGGGGTCCCCTTCAGTACTTC. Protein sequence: CASKDRDRGPLQYF.

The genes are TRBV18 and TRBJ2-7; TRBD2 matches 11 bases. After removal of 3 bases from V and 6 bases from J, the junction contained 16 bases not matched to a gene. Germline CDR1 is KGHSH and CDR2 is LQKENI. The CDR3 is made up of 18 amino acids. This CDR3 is CASSPIPGTSGSFGEQYF. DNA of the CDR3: TGTGCCAGCTCACCTATACCCGGCACTAGCGGGAGTTTTGGCGAGCAGTACTTC.

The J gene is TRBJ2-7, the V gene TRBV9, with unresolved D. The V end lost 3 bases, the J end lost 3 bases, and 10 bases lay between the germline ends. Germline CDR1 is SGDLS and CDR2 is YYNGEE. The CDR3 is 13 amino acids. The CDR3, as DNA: TGTGCCAGCAGCGGAAGCTCTGACTACGAGCAGTACTTC. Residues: CASSGSSDYEQYF. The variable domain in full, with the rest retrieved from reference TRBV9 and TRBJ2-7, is DSGVTQTPKHLITATGQRVTLRCSPRSGDLSVYWYQQSLDQGLQFLIQYYNGEERAKGNILERFSAQQFPDLHSELNLSSLELGDSALYFCASSGSSDYEQYFGPGTRLTVT.

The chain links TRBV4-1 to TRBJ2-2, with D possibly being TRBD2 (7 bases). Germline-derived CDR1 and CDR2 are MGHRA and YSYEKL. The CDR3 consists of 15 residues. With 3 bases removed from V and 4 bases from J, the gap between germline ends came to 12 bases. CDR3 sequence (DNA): TGCGCCAGCAGCCACAGGGGCGGGGGCACCGGGGAGCTGTTTTTT. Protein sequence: CASSHRGGGTGELFF.

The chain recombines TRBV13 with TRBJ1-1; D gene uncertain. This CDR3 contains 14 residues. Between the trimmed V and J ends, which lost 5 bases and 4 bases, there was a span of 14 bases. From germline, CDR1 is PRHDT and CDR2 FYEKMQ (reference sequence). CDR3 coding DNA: TGTGCCAGCAGCCCACCAGGAGACCGCACTGAAGCTTTCTTT. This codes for CASSPPGDRTEAFF.

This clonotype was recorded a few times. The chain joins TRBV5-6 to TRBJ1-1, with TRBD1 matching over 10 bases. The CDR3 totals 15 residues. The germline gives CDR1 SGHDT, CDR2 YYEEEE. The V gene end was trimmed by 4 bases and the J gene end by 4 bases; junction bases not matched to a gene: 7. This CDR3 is CASSLWTGGGTEAFF. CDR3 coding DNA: TGTGCCAGCAGCCTTTGGACAGGGGGAGGCACTGAAGCTTTCTTT.

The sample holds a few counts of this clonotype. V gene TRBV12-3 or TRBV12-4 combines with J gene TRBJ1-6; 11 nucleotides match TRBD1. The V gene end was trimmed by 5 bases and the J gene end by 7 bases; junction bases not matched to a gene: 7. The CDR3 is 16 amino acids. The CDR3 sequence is CASSADRGLDNSPLHF. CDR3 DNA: TGTGCCAGCAGTGCGGACAGGGGGCTGGACAATTCACCCCTCCACTTT.

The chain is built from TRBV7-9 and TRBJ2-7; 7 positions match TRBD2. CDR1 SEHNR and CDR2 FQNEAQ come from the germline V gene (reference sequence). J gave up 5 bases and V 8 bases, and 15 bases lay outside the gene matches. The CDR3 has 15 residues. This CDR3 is CASHQGPRGDHEQYF. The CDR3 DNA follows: TGTGCCAGCCACCAAGGACCCCGGGGGGACCACGAGCAGTACTTC.